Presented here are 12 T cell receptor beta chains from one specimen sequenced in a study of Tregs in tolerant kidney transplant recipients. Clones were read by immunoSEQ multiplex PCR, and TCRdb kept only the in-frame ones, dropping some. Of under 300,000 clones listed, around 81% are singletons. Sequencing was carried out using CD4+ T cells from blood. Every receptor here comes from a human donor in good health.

CDR3 in amino acids: CASSPGKEQYF. CDR3 DNA: TGTGCCAGCAGCCCGGGGAAGGAGCAGTACTTC. The genes are TRBV7-9 and TRBJ2-7; weak D call: TRBD2 (5 bases). Germline V CDR1 and CDR2: SEHNR, FQNEAQ (reference sequence). This CDR3 region has 11 residues. The V end was cut by 5 bases, the J end by 7 bases, with 9 bases between.

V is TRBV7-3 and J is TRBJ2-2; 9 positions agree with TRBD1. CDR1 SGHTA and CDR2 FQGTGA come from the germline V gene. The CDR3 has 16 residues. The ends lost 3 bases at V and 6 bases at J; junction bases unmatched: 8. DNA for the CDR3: TGTGCCAGCAGCTTGCTACCCCGACAGGGGGCCGGGGAGCTGTTTTTT. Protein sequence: CASSLLPRQGAGELFF.

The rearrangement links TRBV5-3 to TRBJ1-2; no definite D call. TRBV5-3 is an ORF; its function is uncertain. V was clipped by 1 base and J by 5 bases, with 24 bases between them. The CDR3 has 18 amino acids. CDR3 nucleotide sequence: TGTGCCAGAAGCTTGAGTATCAGGCAGCTTCGGTCTCGATATGGCTACACCTTC. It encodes CARSLSIRQLRSRYGYTF.

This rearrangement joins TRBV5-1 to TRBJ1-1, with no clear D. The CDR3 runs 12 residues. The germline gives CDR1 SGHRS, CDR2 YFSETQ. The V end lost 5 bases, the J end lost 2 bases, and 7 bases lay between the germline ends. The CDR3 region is CASRPENTEAFF. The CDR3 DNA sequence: TGCGCCAGCAGGCCTGAAAACACTGAAGCTTTCTTT.

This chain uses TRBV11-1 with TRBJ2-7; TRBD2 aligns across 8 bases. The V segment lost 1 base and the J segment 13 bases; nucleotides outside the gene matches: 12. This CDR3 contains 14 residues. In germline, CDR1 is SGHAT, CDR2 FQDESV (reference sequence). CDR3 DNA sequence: TGTGCCAGCAGCTTAGAACGGCTAGCGGGCTCCGCTTACTTC. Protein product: CASSLERLAGSAYF. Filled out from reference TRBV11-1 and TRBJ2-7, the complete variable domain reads EAEVAQSPRYKITEKSQAVAFWCDPISGHATLYWYRQILGQGPELLVQFQDESVVDDSQLPKDRFSAERLKGVDSTLKIQPAELGDSAMYLCASSLERLAGSAYFGPGTRLTVT.

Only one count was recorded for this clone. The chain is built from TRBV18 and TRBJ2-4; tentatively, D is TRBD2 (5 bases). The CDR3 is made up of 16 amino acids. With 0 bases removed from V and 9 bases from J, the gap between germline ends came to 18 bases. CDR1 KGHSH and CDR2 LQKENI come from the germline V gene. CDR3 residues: CASSPPVGAIKSIQYF. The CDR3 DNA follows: TGTGCCAGCTCACCACCGGTGGGAGCAATAAAGAGCATTCAGTACTTC. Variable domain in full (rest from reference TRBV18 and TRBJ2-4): NAGVMQNPRHLVRRRGQEARLRCSPMKGHSHVYWYRQLPEEGLKFMVYLQKENIIDESGMPKERFSAEFPKEGPSILRIQQVVRGDSAAYFCASSPPVGAIKSIQYFGAGTRLSVL.

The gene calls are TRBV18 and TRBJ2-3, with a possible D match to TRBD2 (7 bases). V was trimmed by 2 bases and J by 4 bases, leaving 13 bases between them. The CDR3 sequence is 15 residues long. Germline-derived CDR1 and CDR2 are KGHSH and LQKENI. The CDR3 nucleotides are TGTGCCAGCTCACCAAATAGGGGGGGTGCAGATACGCAGTATTTT. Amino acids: CASSPNRGGADTQYF.

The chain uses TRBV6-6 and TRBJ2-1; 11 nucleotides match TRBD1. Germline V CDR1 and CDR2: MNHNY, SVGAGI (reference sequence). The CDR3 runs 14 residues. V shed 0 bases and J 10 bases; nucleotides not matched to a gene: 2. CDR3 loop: CASSYSRTGGEQFF. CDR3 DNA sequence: TGTGCCAGCAGTTACTCGAGGACAGGGGGCGAGCAGTTCTTC.

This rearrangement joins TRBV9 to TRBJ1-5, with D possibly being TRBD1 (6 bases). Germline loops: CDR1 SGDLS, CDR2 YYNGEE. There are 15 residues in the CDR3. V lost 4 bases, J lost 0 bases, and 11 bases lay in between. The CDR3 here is CASSPGQFSNQPQHF. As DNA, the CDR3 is TGTGCCAGCAGCCCTGGACAGTTTAGCAATCAGCCCCAGCATTTT. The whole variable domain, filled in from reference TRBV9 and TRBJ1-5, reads DSGVTQTPKHLITATGQRVTLRCSPRSGDLSVYWYQQSLDQGLQFLIQYYNGEERAKGNILERFSAQQFPDLHSELNLSSLELGDSALYFCASSPGQFSNQPQHFGDGTRLSIL.

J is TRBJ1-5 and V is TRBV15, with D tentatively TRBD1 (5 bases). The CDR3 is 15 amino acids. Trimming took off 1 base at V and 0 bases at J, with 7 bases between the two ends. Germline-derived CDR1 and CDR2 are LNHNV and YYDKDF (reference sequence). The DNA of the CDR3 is TGTGCCACCAGCAGAGGAGGGGTTAGCAATCAGCCCCAGCATTTT. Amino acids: CATSRGGVSNQPQHF.

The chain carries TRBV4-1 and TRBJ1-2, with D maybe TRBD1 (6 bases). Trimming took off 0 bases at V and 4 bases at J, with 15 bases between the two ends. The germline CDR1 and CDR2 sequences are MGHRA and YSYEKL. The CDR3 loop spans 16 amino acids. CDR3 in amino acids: CASSQDARGLGYGYTF. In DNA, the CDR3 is TGCGCCAGCAGCCAAGATGCCAGGGGTTTAGGCTATGGCTACACCTTC.

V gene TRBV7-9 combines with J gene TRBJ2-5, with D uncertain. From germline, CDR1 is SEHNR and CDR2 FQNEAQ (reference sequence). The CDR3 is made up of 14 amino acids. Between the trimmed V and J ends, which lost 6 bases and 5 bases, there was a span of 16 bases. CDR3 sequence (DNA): TGTGCCAGCAGTTCGAGCCCCCGGACGGAGACCCAGTACTTC. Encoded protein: CASSSSPRTETQYF.